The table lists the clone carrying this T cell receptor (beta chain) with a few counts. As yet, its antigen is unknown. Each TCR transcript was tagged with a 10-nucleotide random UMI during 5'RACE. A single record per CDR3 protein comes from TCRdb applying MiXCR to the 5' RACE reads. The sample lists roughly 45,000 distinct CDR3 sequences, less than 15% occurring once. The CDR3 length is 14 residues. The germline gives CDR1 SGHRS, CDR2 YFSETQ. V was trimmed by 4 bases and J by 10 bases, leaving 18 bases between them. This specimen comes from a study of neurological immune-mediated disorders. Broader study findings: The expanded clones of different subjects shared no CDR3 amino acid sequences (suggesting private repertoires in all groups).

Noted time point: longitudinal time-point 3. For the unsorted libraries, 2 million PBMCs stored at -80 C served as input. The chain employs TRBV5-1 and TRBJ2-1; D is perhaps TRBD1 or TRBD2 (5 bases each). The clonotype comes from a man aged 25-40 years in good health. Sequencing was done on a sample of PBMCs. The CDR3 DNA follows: TGCGCCAGCAGCCCGGGGACGGCCCTCTCGGAGCAGTTCTTC. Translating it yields CASSPGTALSEQFF.